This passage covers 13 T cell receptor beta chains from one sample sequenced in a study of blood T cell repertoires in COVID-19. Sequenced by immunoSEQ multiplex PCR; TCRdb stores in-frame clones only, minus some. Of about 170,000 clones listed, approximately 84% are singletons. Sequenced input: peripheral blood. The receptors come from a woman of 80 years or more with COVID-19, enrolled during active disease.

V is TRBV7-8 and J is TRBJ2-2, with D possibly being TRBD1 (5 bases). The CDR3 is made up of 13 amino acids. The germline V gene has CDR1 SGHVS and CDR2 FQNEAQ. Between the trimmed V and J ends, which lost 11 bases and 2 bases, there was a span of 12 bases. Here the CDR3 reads CAEKGYNTGELFF. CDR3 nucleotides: TGTGCCGAAAAGGGGTACAACACCGGGGAGCTGTTTTTT.

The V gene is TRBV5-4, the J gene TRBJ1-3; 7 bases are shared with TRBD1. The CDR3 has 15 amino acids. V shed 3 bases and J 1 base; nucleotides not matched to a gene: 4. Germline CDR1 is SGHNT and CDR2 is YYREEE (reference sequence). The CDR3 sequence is CASSWGTASGNTIYF. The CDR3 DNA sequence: TGTGCCAGCAGCTGGGGGACAGCTTCTGGAAACACCATATATTTT. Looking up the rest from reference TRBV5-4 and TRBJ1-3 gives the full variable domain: ETGVTQSPTHLIKTRGQQVTLRCSSQSGHNTVSWYQQALGQGPQFIFQYYREEENGRGNFPPRFSGLQFPNYSSELNVNALELDDSALYLCASSWGTASGNTIYFGEGSWLTVV.

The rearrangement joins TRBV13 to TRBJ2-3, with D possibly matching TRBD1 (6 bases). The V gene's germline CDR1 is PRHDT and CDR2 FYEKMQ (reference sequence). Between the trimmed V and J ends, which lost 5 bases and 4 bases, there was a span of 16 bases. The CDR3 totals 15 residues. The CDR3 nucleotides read TGTGCCAGCAGCGACCGCGGCGGACAGTCAGATACGCAGTATTTT. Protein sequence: CASSDRGGQSDTQYF.

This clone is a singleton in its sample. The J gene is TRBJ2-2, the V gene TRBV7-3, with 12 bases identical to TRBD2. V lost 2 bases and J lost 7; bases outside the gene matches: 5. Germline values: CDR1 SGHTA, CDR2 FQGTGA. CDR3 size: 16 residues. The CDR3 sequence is CASSLLAGGLGGELFF. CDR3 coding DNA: TGTGCCAGCAGCTTACTAGCGGGAGGGCTTGGCGGGGAGCTGTTTTTT.

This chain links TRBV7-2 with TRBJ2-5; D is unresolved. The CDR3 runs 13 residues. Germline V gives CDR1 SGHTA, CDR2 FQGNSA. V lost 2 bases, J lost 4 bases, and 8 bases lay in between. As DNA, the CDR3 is TGTGCCAGCAGCTTATGGGCTCGAGAGACCCAGTACTTC. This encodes CASSLWARETQYF.

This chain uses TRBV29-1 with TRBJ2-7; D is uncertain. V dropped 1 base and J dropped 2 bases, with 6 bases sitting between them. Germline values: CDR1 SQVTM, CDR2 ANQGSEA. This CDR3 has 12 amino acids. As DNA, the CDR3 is TGCAGCGTTGAAGGGCTAGCCTACGAGCAGTACTTC. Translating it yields CSVEGLAYEQYF.

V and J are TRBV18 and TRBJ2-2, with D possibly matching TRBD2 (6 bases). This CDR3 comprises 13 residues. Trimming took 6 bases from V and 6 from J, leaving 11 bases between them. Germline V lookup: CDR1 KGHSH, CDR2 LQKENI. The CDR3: CASSQIAAGELFF. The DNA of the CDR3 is TGTGCCAGCTCGCAGATAGCGGCCGGGGAGCTGTTTTTT.

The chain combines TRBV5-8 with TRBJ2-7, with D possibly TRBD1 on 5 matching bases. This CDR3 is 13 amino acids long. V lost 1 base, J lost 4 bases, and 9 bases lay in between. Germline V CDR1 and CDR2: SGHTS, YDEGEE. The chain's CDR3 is CASSLRQGYEQYF. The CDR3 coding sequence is TGTGCCAGCAGCTTGAGGCAGGGTTACGAGCAGTACTTC.

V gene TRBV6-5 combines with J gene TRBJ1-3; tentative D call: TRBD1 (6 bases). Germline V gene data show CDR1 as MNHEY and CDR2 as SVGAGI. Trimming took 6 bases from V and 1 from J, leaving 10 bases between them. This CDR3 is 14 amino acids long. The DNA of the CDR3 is TGTGCCAGCAGATACACAGGGTCTGGAAACACCATATATTTT. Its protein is CASRYTGSGNTIYF.

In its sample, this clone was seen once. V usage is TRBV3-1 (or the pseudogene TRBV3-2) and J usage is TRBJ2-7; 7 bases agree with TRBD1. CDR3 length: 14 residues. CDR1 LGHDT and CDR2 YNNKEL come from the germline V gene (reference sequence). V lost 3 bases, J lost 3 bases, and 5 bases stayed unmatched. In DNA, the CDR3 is TGTGCCAGCAGCCAGGGCAGGGGGTACTACGAGCAGTACTTC. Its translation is CASSQGRGYYEQYF.

The CDR3 loop reads CASSSAGTGREKLFF. For the CDR3, the DNA is TGCGCCAGCAGCTCCGCCGGGACAGGGAGAGAAAAACTGTTTTTT. This rearrangement joins TRBV5-1 to TRBJ1-4, with 9 nucleotides matching TRBD1. Germline values: CDR1 SGHRS, CDR2 YFSETQ. This CDR3 is 15 amino acids long. V lost 3 bases to trimming and J lost 8 bases; unmatched junction nucleotides: 8.

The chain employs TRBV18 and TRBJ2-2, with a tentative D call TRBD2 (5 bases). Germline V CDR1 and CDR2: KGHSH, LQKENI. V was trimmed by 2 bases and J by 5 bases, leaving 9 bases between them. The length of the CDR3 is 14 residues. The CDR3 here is CASSPIAGTGELFF. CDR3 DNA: TGTGCCAGCTCACCAATCGCGGGTACCGGGGAGCTGTTTTTT.

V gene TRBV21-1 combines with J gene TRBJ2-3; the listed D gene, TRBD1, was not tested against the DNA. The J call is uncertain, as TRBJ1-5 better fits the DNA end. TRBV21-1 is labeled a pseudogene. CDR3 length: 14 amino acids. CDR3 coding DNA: TGTGCCAGCAGCAAAGAGGTAGTTACAGATACGCAGCATTTT. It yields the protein CASSKEVVTDTQHF.